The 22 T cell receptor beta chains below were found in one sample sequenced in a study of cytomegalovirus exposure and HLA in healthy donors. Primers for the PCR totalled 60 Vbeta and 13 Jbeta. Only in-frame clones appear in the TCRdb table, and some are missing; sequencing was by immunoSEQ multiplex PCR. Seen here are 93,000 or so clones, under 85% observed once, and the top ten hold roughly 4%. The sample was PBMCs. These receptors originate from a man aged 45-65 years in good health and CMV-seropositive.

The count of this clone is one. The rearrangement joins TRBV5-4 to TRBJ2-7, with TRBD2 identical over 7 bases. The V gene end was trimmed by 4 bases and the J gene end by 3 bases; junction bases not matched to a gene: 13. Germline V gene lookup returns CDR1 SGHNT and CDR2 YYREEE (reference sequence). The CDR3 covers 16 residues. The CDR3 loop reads CASSPRGGREGYEQYF. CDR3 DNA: TGTGCCAGCAGCCCCCGGGGTGGCAGGGAGGGCTACGAGCAGTACTTC.

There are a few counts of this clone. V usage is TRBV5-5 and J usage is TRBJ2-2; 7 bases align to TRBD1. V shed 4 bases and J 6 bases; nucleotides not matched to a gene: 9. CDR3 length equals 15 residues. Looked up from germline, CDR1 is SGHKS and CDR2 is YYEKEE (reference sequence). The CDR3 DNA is TGTGCCAGCAGCGCCATACAGGGGATGGCCGGGGAGCTGTTTTTT. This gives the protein CASSAIQGMAGELFF.

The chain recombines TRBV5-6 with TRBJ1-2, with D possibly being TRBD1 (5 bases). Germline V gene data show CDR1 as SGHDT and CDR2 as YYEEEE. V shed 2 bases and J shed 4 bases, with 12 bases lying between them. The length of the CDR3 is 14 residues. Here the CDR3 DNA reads TGTGCCAGCAGCTTAATCCAGGGAACCTATGGCTACACCTTC. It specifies CASSLIQGTYGYTF.

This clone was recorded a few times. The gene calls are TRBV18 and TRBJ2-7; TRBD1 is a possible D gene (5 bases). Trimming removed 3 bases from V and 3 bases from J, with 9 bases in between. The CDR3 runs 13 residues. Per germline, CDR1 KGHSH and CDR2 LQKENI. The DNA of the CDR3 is TGTGCCAGCTCACCCCAGGGTGACTACGAGCAGTACTTC. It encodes CASSPQGDYEQYF.

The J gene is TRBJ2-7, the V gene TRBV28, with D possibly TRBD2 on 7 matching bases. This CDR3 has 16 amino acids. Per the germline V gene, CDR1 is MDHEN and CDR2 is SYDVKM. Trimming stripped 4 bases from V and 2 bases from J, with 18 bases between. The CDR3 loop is CASSSMGGAKTYEQYF. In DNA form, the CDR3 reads TGTGCCAGCAGTTCGATGGGGGGGGCAAAAACCTACGAGCAGTACTTC.

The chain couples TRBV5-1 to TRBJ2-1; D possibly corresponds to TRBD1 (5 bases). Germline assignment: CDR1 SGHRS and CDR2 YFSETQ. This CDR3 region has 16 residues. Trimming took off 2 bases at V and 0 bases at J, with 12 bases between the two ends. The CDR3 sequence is CASSFKGPGSYNEQFF. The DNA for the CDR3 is TGCGCCAGCAGCTTCAAGGGGCCCGGCTCCTACAATGAGCAGTTCTTC.

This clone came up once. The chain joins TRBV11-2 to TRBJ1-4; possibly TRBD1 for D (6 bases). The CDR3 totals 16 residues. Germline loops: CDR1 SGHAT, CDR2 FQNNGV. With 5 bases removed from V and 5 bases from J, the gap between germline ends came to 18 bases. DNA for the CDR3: TGTGCCAGCAGCCCCGGGACAAGGGGCGGAAATGAAAAACTGTTTTTT. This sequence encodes CASSPGTRGGNEKLFF.

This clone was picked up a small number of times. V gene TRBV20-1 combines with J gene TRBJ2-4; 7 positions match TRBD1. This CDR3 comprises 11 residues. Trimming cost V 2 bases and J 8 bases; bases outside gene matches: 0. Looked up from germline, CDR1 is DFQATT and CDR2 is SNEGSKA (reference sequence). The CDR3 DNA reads TGCAGTGCTAGACAGGGGGACATTCAGTACTTC. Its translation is CSARQGDIQYF.

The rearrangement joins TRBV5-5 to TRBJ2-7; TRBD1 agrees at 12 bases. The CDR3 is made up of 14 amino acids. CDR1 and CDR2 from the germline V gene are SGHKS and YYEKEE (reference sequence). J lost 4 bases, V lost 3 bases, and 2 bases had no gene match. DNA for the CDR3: TGTGCCAGCAGCTGGGGACAGGGGGCGTACGAGCAGTACTTC. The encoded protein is CASSWGQGAYEQYF.

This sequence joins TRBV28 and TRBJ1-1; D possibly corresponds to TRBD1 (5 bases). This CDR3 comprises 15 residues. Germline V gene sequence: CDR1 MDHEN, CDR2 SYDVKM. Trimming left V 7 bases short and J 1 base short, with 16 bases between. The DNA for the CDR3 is TGTGCCAGCACCCCCCCGGGGAGGGGGAACACTGAAGCTTTCTTT. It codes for CASTPPGRGNTEAFF.

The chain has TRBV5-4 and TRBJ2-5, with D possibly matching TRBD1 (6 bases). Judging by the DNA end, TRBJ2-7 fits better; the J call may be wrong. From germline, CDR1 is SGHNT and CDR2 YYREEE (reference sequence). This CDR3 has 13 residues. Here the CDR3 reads CASSLAYRDEQYF. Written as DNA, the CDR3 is TGTGCCAGCAGCTTGGCCTACAGGGACGAGCAGTACTTC.

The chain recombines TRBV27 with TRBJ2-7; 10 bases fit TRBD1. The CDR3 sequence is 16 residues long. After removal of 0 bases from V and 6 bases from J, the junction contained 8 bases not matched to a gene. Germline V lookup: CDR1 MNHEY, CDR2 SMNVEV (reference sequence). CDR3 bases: TGTGCCAGCAGTTTATCCGGGACAGGGGTTTACCGCGAGCAGTACTTC. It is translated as CASSLSGTGVYREQYF.

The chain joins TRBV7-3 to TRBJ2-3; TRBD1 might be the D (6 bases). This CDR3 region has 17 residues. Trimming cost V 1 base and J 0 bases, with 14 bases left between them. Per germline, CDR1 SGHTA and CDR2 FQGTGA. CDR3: CASSLNVGHFSTDTQYF. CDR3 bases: TGTGCCAGCAGCTTAAATGTGGGACACTTTAGCACAGATACGCAGTATTTT.

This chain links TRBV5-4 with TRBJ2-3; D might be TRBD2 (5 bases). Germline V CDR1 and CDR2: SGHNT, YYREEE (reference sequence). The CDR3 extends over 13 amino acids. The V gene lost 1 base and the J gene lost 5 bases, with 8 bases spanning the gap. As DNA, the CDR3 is TGTGCCAGCAGCTTGTACGGGGTAGATACGCAGTATTTT. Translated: CASSLYGVDTQYF.

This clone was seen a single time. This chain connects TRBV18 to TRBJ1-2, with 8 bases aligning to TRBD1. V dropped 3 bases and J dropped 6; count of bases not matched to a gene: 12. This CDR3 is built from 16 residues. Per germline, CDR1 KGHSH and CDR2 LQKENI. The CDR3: CASSPQGTGPGHGYTF. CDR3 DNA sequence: TGTGCCAGCTCACCGCAGGGGACAGGACCCGGACATGGCTACACCTTC.

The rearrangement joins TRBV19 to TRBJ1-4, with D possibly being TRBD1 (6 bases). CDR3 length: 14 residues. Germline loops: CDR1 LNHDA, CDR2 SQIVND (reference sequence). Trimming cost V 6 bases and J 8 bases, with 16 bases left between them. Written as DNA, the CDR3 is TGTGCCAGTAGAGCGGACAGTACCAGGGAAAAACTGTTTTTT. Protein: CASRADSTREKLFF.

CDR3 in amino acids: CASGGLPEGANVLTF. In DNA, the CDR3 is TGTGCCAGCGGGGGACTACCTGAAGGGGCCAACGTCCTGACTTTC. This sequence joins TRBV28 and TRBJ2-6, with 7 bases lining up with TRBD2. This CDR3 has 15 amino acids. The V gene end was trimmed by 8 bases and the J gene end by 4 bases; junction bases not matched to a gene: 8. CDR1 and CDR2 (germline): MDHEN, SYDVKM.

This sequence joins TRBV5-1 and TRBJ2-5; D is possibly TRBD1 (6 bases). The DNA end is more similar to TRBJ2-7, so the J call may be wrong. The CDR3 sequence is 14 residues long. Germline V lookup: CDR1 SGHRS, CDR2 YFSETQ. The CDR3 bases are TGCGCCAGCAGCTTGGTTTTACAGGGCTACGAGCAGTACTTC. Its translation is CASSLVLQGYEQYF.

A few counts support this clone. CDR3 DNA: TGTGCCAGCAGTCCTATACAGGGGGCGCCAACCGGGGAGCTGTTTTTT. Translated, it gives CASSPIQGAPTGELFF. The chain has TRBV28 and TRBJ2-2, with 9 bases that match TRBD1. V dropped 5 bases and J dropped 5; count of bases not matched to a gene: 9. The germline gives CDR1 MDHEN, CDR2 SYDVKM. CDR3 length: 16 amino acids. Variable domain in full (rest from reference TRBV28 and TRBJ2-2): DVKVTQSSRYLVKRTGEKVFLECVQDMDHENMFWYRQDPGLGLRLIYFSYDVKMKEKGDIPEGYSVSREKKERFSLILESASTNQTSMYLCASSPIQGAPTGELFFGEGSRLTVL.

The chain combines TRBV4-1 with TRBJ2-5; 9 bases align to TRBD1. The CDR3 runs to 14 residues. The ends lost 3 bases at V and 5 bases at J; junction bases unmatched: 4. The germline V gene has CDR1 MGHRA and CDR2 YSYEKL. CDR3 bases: TGCGCCAGCAGCCAGGGACAGGGTTTGGAGACCCAGTACTTC. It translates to CASSQGQGLETQYF.

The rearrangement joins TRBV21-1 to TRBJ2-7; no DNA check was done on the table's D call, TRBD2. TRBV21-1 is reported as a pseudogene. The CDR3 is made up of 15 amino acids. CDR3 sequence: CASSKGLAGKYEQYF. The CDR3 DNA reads TGTGCCAGCAGCAAAGGACTAGCGGGGAAATACGAGCAGTACTTC.

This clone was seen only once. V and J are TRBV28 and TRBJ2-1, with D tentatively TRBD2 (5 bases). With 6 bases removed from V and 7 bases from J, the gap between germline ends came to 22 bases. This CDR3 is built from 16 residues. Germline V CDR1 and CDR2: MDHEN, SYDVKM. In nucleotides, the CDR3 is TGTGCCAGCAGCTCCCCAAGCGGCAACCTAAGAAATGAGCAGTTCTTC. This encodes CASSSPSGNLRNEQFF.